The T cell receptor (beta chain) described here comes from a study of tumour-infiltrating T cells in Burkitt lymphoma. Study details: All epidemiological Burkitt lymphoma subtypes were represented in the cohort. Overall and progression-free survival were predicted by productive clonality. Regarding the study as a whole: Several public clonotypes recurred in numerous Burkitt lymphoma patients.

Sequencing used immunoSEQ multiplex PCR; TCRdb keeps in-frame clones, though not all of them. The profile shows under 5,500 clones, about an eighth of them singletons. In the case of this clone: Its matching antigen is unknown.

The sequence was obtained from a human donor with Burkitt lymphoma. Sequences were obtained from tumor tissue.

The DNA for the CDR3 is TGTGCCATCAGTGAGTCGTCTAGCGGGGAAAATGAGCAGTTCTTC. Translated: CAISESSSGENEQFF. The chain joins TRBV10-3 to TRBJ2-1; 9 nucleotides line up with TRBD2. With V trimmed by 0 bases and J by 7 bases, 4 bases remained unmatched. The germline V gene has CDR1 ENHRY and CDR2 SYGVKD. There are 15 residues in the CDR3.